The clone carrying this TCR beta chain was counted at least ten times. The CDR3 runs to 13 residues. The ends lost 3 bases at V and 6 bases at J; junction bases unmatched: 3. One entry per CDR3 protein results from TCRdb running MiXCR on the RT-PCR reads. Here the sample spans about 680,000 distinct CDR3 sequences, about 14% being singletons. The sequencing input was memory CD4+ T cells from blood. The chain joins TRBV12-3 or TRBV12-4 to TRBJ2-3; 7 nucleotides align to TRBD2. The receptor's source is a female donor in good health, serving as a healthy control. Written as DNA, the CDR3 is TGTGCCAGCAGTTTCCTAGCGGCCGATACGCAGTATTTT. Translating it yields CASSFLAADTQYF.